The 28 T cell receptor beta chains presented below share a single source sample, sequenced in a study of post-analysis software for immune sequencing data. Their antigens are not known. Findings and caveats of the study: Roughly 5 TRBV segments (TRBV5-6, TRBV5-1 and TRBV20-1 among them) occurred more frequently in patients than in controls.

Prepared TCR beta cDNA libraries contained unique molecular identifiers. TCRdb reprocessed the PCR reads with MiXCR, giving one entry per CDR3 protein. The sample lists a few hundred thousand distinct CDR3 sequences, about a third occurring once. The sample taken for sequencing was blood. Receptor source: a girl aged 10-17 years with multiple sclerosis.

The sample holds a few counts of this clonotype. This chain links TRBV20-1 with TRBJ2-3; TRBD2 matches 8 bases. CDR1 and CDR2 from the germline V gene are DFQATT and SNEGSKA (reference sequence). Losses at the gene ends were 7 bases for V and 8 bases for J; bases not matched to a gene: 17. CDR3 length: 15 residues. The CDR3 DNA sequence: TGCAGTGTCCCGGGGCCGGGGGGGGATCGGGCTACGCAGTATTTT. Translating it yields CSVPGPGGDRATQYF.

This clonotype was seen more than once but under ten times. The chain has TRBV6-5 and TRBJ2-7; no reliable D call. Per the germline V gene, CDR1 is MNHEY and CDR2 is SVGAGI. The V end was cut by 6 bases, the J end by 3 bases, with 15 bases between. CDR3 size: 14 residues. DNA of the CDR3: TGTGCCAGCAGCGACACGGTGTCGGGCTACGAGCAGTACTTC. This translates into CASSDTVSGYEQYF.

The J gene is TRBJ2-7, the V gene TRBV5-1; TRBD1 is a possible D gene (6 bases). Germline lookup yields CDR1 SGHRS and CDR2 YFSETQ. This CDR3 has 15 amino acids. V was shortened by 7 bases and J by 2 bases, with 19 bases between the two germline ends. The CDR3 region is CASHQRGNPTYEQYF. The CDR3, as DNA: TGCGCCAGCCACCAAAGGGGGAACCCGACCTACGAGCAGTACTTC.

V gene TRBV6-5 combines with J gene TRBJ2-7; D could derive from TRBD1 or TRBD2 (5 bases each). This CDR3 has 15 amino acids. Germline V gene lookup returns CDR1 MNHEY and CDR2 SVGAGI. V was pared by 5 bases and J by 0 bases, with 14 bases between. CDR3 nucleotides: TGTGCCAGCAGTCCCGGGACGGTTAGCTCCTACGAGCAGTACTTC. As protein: CASSPGTVSSYEQYF.

This clonotype has just a few counts. The gene calls are TRBV27 and TRBJ2-3; D ambiguous. Per the germline V gene, CDR1 is MNHEY and CDR2 is SMNVEV (reference sequence). Trimming shortened V by 6 bases and J by 4 bases, and 17 bases separated the two germline ends. The CDR3 runs 15 residues. The CDR3 sequence is CASSPLVHAADTQYF. CDR3 coding DNA: TGTGCCAGCAGCCCCTTAGTCCATGCCGCAGATACGCAGTATTTT.

V gene TRBV2 combines with J gene TRBJ1-5; 7 bases are shared with TRBD1. Germline CDR1 is SNHLY and CDR2 is FYNNEI. V was clipped by 7 bases and J by 0 bases; unmatched bases: 6. The CDR3 sequence is 15 residues long. CDR3: CASKNRGHSNQPQHF. The CDR3 DNA is TGTGCCAGCAAGAACAGGGGCCATAGCAATCAGCCCCAGCATTTT.

This clonotype has a handful of counts. The rearrangement links TRBV5-1 to TRBJ1-6, with 10 bases aligning to TRBD1. Per germline, CDR1 SGHRS and CDR2 YFSETQ. CDR3 length: 14 residues. Losses at the gene ends were 5 bases for V and 11 bases for J; bases not matched to a gene: 7. The CDR3 spells CASRGQGLGAPLHF. As DNA, the CDR3 is TGCGCCAGCAGGGGACAGGGGCTAGGGGCACCCCTCCACTTT.

This clonotype was counted only a few times. This chain joins TRBV21-1 and TRBJ2-7; the D call TRBD1 from the table was never checked on the DNA. TRBV21-1 is designated a pseudogene. The CDR3 runs to 13 residues. CDR3 amino acids: CASSRRPGGEQYF. The CDR3 DNA is TGTGCCAGCAGCAGGCGCCCTGGGGGCGAGCAGTACTTC.

This clonotype was detected only once. V is TRBV6-1 and J is TRBJ2-4; either TRBD1 or TRBD2 may fit D (5 bases each). Germline V gene data show CDR1 as MNHNS and CDR2 as SASEGT. The CDR3 has 17 amino acids. Trimming removed 7 bases from V and 4 bases from J, with 23 bases in between. The CDR3 coding sequence is TGTGCCAGCATCTTCGGGGCGGACACGGGGACGAAAAACATTCAGTACTTC. This codes for CASIFGADTGTKNIQYF.

A note on this clonotype: This may come from a read error, since a much larger clone is one base off. The chain recombines TRBV4-1 with TRBJ2-7; a weak D match, TRBD2 (5 bases). In germline, CDR1 is MGHRA, CDR2 YSYEKL. There are 14 residues in the CDR3. The CDR3 sequence: CVSSQGFPTGEQYF. DNA of the CDR3: TGCGTCAGCAGCCAAGGTTTCCCGACGGGAGAGCAGTACTTC.

The chain uses TRBV7-2 and TRBJ1-1; TRBD1 matches 8 bases. The V and J ends lost 6 bases and 4 bases, in that order; junction bases with no gene match: 10. The CDR3 runs 15 residues. CDR1 is SGHTA, CDR2 FQGNSA, per germline. The DNA of the CDR3 is TGTGCCAGCAGTATCCAGACAGGGGATGGCACTGAAGCTTTCTTT. The encoded protein is CASSIQTGDGTEAFF.

The chain joins TRBV4-3 to TRBJ1-2, with D unclear. Trimming removed 0 bases at V and 8 bases at J, with 16 bases between. The CDR3 spans 15 residues. Germline CDR1 is LGHNA and CDR2 is YSLEER. As DNA, the CDR3 is TGCGCCAGCAGCCAAGATCTAGTGACGAGGAGGGGCTACACCTTC. Translating gives CASSQDLVTRRGYTF.

The chain couples TRBV6-5 to TRBJ2-3; 10 bases align to TRBD1. The CDR3 has 15 residues. V lost 0 bases and J lost 5; bases outside the gene matches: 2. CDR1 is MNHEY and CDR2 is SVGAGI in the germline V gene. As DNA, the CDR3 is TGTGCCAGCAGTTACTCCCGGACAGGGGGAGATACGCAGTATTTT. Protein sequence: CASSYSRTGGDTQYF.

A few counts support this clonotype. This chain joins TRBV20-1 and TRBJ2-5, with TRBD2 matching 10 bases. V lost 5 bases, J lost 6 bases, and 6 bases stayed unmatched. CDR1 is DFQATT, CDR2 SNEGSKA, per germline (reference sequence). This CDR3 is 13 amino acids long. The CDR3 here is CSALSGGAQTQYF. CDR3 sequence (DNA): TGCAGTGCTCTGAGCGGGGGGGCACAGACCCAGTACTTC.

The V call is TRBV7-9, the J call TRBJ2-3; a weak D match, TRBD1 (5 bases). The CDR3 length is 15 residues. Germline assignment: CDR1 SEHNR and CDR2 FQNEAQ (reference sequence). The germline V and J ends were trimmed by 1 base and 0 bases, with 8 bases remaining between them. CDR3 amino acids: CASSLEGVSTDTQYF. CDR3 in DNA: TGTGCCAGCAGCTTAGAAGGGGTCAGCACAGATACGCAGTATTTT.

The V call is TRBV7-9, the J call TRBJ1-1; D is perhaps TRBD1 (6 bases). With 5 bases removed from V and 11 bases from J, the gap between germline ends came to 21 bases. The V gene's germline CDR1 is SEHNR and CDR2 FQNEAQ (reference sequence). The CDR3 is 14 amino acids. The CDR3 sequence: CASSPLAGAPGAFF. CDR3 sequence (DNA): TGTGCCAGCAGCCCCTTAGCGGGGGCCCCTGGGGCTTTCTTT. Based on the CDR3 plus reference TRBV7-9 and TRBJ1-1, the full variable domain is DTGVSQNPRHKITKRGQNVTFRCDPISEHNRLYWYRQTLGQGPEFLTYFQNEAQLEKSRLLSDRFSAERPKGSFSTLEIQRTEQGDSAMYLCASSPLAGAPGAFFGQGTRLTVV.

CDR3 residues: CASSSQPPDPDRIVISPLHF. The CDR3 coding sequence is TGTGCCAGCAGCTCACAGCCCCCCGATCCCGACAGGATAGTCATTTCACCCCTCCACTTT. This sequence joins TRBV7-6 and TRBJ1-6, with D perhaps TRBD1 (6 bases). CDR3 length: 20 residues. Germline V gene sequence: CDR1 SGHVS, CDR2 FNYEAQ. Trimming pared 4 bases from V and 9 bases from J, leaving 31 bases between.

This chain connects TRBV5-1 to TRBJ2-5; 7 bases agree with TRBD1. Germline CDR1 SGHRS, CDR2 YFSETQ. This CDR3 has 15 residues. J was trimmed by 2 bases and V by 3 bases; bases with no gene match: 7. The CDR3 nucleotides are TGCGCCAGCAGCTCCCCGGGACAGATACAAGAGACCCAGTACTTC. Translated, it gives CASSSPGQIQETQYF.

The chain has TRBV5-6 and TRBJ2-3; perhaps TRBD1 as D (6 bases). CDR1 and CDR2 from the germline V gene are SGHDT and YYEEEE. Trimming left V 3 bases short and J 4 bases short, with 18 bases between. The CDR3 extends over 16 amino acids. CDR3 in DNA: TGTGCCAGCAGCTCCGGGTTCCCGACAGGTTCAGATACGCAGTATTTT. Residues: CASSSGFPTGSDTQYF. Based on the CDR3 plus reference TRBV5-6 and TRBJ2-3, the full variable domain is DAGVTQSPTHLIKTRGQQVTLRCSPKSGHDTVSWYQQALGQGPQFIFQYYEEEERQRGNFPDRFSGHQFPNYSSELNVNALLLGDSALYLCASSSGFPTGSDTQYFGPGTRLTVL.

This clonotype was seen at least ten times. V usage is TRBV5-1 and J usage is TRBJ2-1; D is undetermined. The germline gives CDR1 SGHRS, CDR2 YFSETQ. V lost 0 bases and J lost 9, with 7 bases in between. The CDR3 consists of 12 residues. CDR3 nucleotide sequence: TGCGCCAGCAGCTTGGCCTTTCGTGAGCAGTTCTTC. Amino acid sequence: CASSLAFREQFF.

This chain connects TRBV24-1 to TRBJ2-3, with D hard to call. The germline V gene has CDR1 KGHDR and CDR2 SFDVKD. This CDR3 has 14 amino acids. V dropped 4 bases and J dropped 1 base, with 8 bases sitting between them. The CDR3 reads CATSESYGTDTQYF. CDR3 sequence (DNA): TGTGCCACCAGTGAATCCTACGGCACAGATACGCAGTATTTT.

This clonotype showed up just a few times. The rearrangement links TRBV7-2 to TRBJ2-3; D unresolved. This CDR3 spans 13 amino acids. V lost 4 bases and J 2 bases, leaving 7 bases between the germline ends. CDR1 is SGHTA and CDR2 is FQGNSA in the germline V gene. The CDR3 DNA is TGTGCCAGCAGCTCCGAATTCACAGATACGCAGTATTTT. This encodes CASSSEFTDTQYF.

The table lists this clonotype with many counts. The chain is built from TRBV29-1 and TRBJ2-1; 7 bases are a match to TRBD1. With 6 bases clipped from V and 6 bases from J, the junction kept 5 bases outside the gene matches. The CDR3 is 12 residues long. Germline values: CDR1 SQVTM, CDR2 ANQGSEA. The CDR3 sequence is CSVVRDSNEQFF. CDR3 nucleotide sequence: TGCAGCGTCGTACGGGACAGCAATGAGCAGTTCTTC.

This clonotype was counted many times. V and J are TRBV7-2 and TRBJ2-1; D remains unclear. The CDR3 has 11 amino acids. Trimming pared 4 bases from V and 5 bases from J, leaving 3 bases between. CDR1 is SGHTA, CDR2 FQGNSA, per germline. This CDR3 is CASSYHNEQFF. The CDR3 DNA reads TGTGCCAGCAGCTACCACAATGAGCAGTTCTTC. Complete variable domain (other parts from reference TRBV7-2 and TRBJ2-1): GAGVSQSPSNKVTEKGKDVELRCDPISGHTALYWYRQSLGQGLEFLIYFQGNSAPDKSGLPSDRFSAERTGGSVSTLTIQRTQQEDSAVYLCASSYHNEQFFGPGTRLTVL.

This clonotype turned up a few times. This rearrangement joins TRBV6-2 or TRBV6-3 to TRBJ2-5; tentatively, D is TRBD2 (5 bases). The germline V and J ends were trimmed by 5 bases and 2 bases, with 15 bases remaining between them. The CDR3 has 15 amino acids. Germline V gene data show CDR1 as MNHEY and CDR2 as SVGEGT. CDR3 protein: CASSPIGGGQETQYF. In DNA, the CDR3 is TGTGCCAGCAGTCCGATAGGTGGAGGACAAGAGACCCAGTACTTC.

This clonotype has only a few counts. V usage is TRBV20-1 and J usage is TRBJ2-7; the D gene is possibly TRBD1 (6 bases). This CDR3 is 13 amino acids long. CDR1 is DFQATT and CDR2 is SNEGSKA in the germline V gene (reference sequence). Trimming removed 6 bases from V and 3 bases from J, with 15 bases in between. The CDR3 DNA follows: TGCAGTGCGAGGGGGTCGGGCCGCTACGAGCAGTACTTC. Its protein is CSARGSGRYEQYF.

This clonotype was recorded a few times. This chain uses TRBV20-1 with TRBJ2-7; 10 bases are shared with TRBD2. Trimming took 1 base from V and 3 from J; bases not matched to a gene: 3. CDR3 length: 14 residues. Germline assignment: CDR1 DFQATT and CDR2 SNEGSKA (reference sequence). CDR3 residues: CSARVAGGIYEQYF. CDR3 sequence (DNA): TGCAGTGCTAGAGTAGCGGGGGGAATCTACGAGCAGTACTTC.

The rearrangement uses TRBV3-1 and TRBJ1-2, with D possibly being TRBD1 (6 bases). Trimming shortened V by 0 bases and J by 5 bases, and 13 bases separated the two germline ends. This CDR3 spans 15 amino acids. Germline loops: CDR1 LGHDT, CDR2 YNNKEL (reference sequence). CDR3 sequence reads: CASSQDFSGVYGYTF. DNA for the CDR3: TGTGCCAGCAGCCAAGATTTTTCAGGGGTGTATGGCTACACCTTC.